A selection of T cell receptor beta chains follows, all from one sample in a study of shared clonotypes between healthy human individuals. Profiling relied on immunoSEQ multiplex PCR, and the TCRdb table lists in-frame clones only, not all of them. This sample has some 2,000,000 clones; roughly 95% occur once, and the top ten carry roughly 1.1%. The sequencing input was naive CD8+ T cells sorted from blood. These receptors all come from a man younger than 35 in good health. Both conserved end residues are part of each CDR3. The order of the fields is J gene, clone size, D gene, V gene, CDR3 DNA, CDR3 protein. A D gene is named only where the DNA matches it firmly. For some rows the clone size is stated as once, few or many, or as a class when expanded; others skip it.

j_call: TRBJ2-7
clone_size: -
d_call: TRBD2
v_call: TRBV7-8
cdr3_nt: TGTGCCAGCAGCTTAGATGGCGGGAGCTCCTACGAGCAGTACTTC
cdr3_aa: CASSLDGGSSYEQYF

j_call: TRBJ1-1
clone_size: few
d_call: -
v_call: TRBV30
cdr3_nt: TGTGCCTGGAGTGTTATGAACACTGAAGCTTTCTTT
cdr3_aa: CAWSVMNTEAFF

j_call: TRBJ1-1
clone_size: -
d_call: TRBD1
v_call: TRBV7-9
cdr3_nt: TGTGCCAGCAGCCCAATTTGGACAGGGACTGAAGCTTTCTTT
cdr3_aa: CASSPIWTGTEAFF

j_call: TRBJ2-3
clone_size: -
d_call: TRBD2
v_call: TRBV6-1
cdr3_nt: TGTGCCAGCAGTGAATTCCGGGGGGGACTCACAGATACGCAGTATTTT
cdr3_aa: CASSEFRGGLTDTQYF

j_call: TRBJ2-2
clone_size: -
d_call: TRBD2
v_call: TRBV4-1
cdr3_nt: TGCGCCAGCAGCCAAGTAGATAGCGGGACCGGGGAGCTGTTTTTT
cdr3_aa: CASSQVDSGTGELFF

j_call: TRBJ2-7
clone_size: -
d_call: TRBD1
v_call: TRBV2
cdr3_nt: TGTGCCAGCAGGGACCCGGGACAGGGATCCTACGAGCAGTACTTC
cdr3_aa: CASRDPGQGSYEQYF

j_call: TRBJ1-1
clone_size: -
d_call: -
v_call: TRBV7-9
cdr3_nt: TGTGCCAGCAGCTTTTTAGACAGAAACACTGAAGCTTTCTTT
cdr3_aa: CASSFLDRNTEAFF

j_call: TRBJ2-1
clone_size: -
d_call: TRBD2
v_call: TRBV2
cdr3_nt: TGTGCCAGCGGGACTAGCGGGTACAACAATGAGCAGTTCTTC
cdr3_aa: CASGTSGYNNEQFF

j_call: TRBJ1-6
clone_size: -
d_call: -
v_call: TRBV9
cdr3_nt: TGTGCCAGCAGCGTTTCGGGTCTAAATTCACCCCTCCACTTT
cdr3_aa: CASSVSGLNSPLHF

j_call: TRBJ1-1
clone_size: -
d_call: -
v_call: TRBV27
cdr3_nt: TGTGCCAGCAGTTTATCGATGAACACTGAAGCTTTCTTT
cdr3_aa: CASSLSMNTEAFF

j_call: TRBJ2-7
clone_size: -
d_call: -
v_call: TRBV6-1
cdr3_nt: TGTGCCAGCAGTGAGGACCCTATGAGCTCCTACGAGCAGTACTTC
cdr3_aa: CASSEDPMSSYEQYF

j_call: TRBJ2-7
clone_size: -
d_call: TRBD1
v_call: TRBV27
cdr3_nt: TGTGCCAGCAGGGAACAGGGACAGTCCTACGAGCAGTACTTC
cdr3_aa: CASREQGQSYEQYF

j_call: TRBJ1-6
clone_size: -
d_call: -
v_call: TRBV27
cdr3_nt: TGTGCCAGCAGTTTATCGAGAGCTGGCGTTACGCCCCTCCACTTT
cdr3_aa: CASSLSRAGVTPLHF

j_call: TRBJ2-2
clone_size: -
d_call: TRBD2
v_call: TRBV4-2
cdr3_nt: TGTGCCAGCAGCCAGCAAACCCTTCGGACTAGCGGGATGGACACCGGGGAGCTGTTTTTT
cdr3_aa: CASSQQTLRTSGMDTGELFF

j_call: TRBJ2-2
clone_size: -
d_call: TRBD1
v_call: TRBV7-2
cdr3_nt: TGTGCCAGCAGACTTTCAGGGGGAACCGGGGAGCTGTTTTTT
cdr3_aa: CASRLSGGTGELFF

j_call: TRBJ2-6
clone_size: -
d_call: -
v_call: TRBV30
cdr3_nt: TGTGCCTGGAGCGACGAGGGGTTCTCTGGGGCCAACGTCCTGACTTTC
cdr3_aa: CAWSDEGFSGANVLTF

j_call: TRBJ2-7
clone_size: -
d_call: TRBD2
v_call: TRBV4-3
cdr3_nt: TGCGCCAGCAGCCAAACTAGCGACAGATACTACGAGCAGTACTTC
cdr3_aa: CASSQTSDRYYEQYF

j_call: TRBJ2-7
clone_size: -
d_call: TRBD1
v_call: TRBV2
cdr3_nt: TGTGCCAGCAGGCCCGGACAGGGCTTATCGTACGAGCAGTACTTC
cdr3_aa: CASRPGQGLSYEQYF

j_call: TRBJ2-3
clone_size: -
d_call: -
v_call: TRBV7-9
cdr3_nt: TGTGCCAGCAGCTCCGCGGATGGGGGGAGCACAGATACGCAGTATTTT
cdr3_aa: CASSSADGGSTDTQYF

j_call: TRBJ2-1
clone_size: -
d_call: -
v_call: TRBV19
cdr3_nt: TGTGCCAGTAGTATAGCAGGGAGCTCCTACAATGAGCAGTTCTTC
cdr3_aa: CASSIAGSSYNEQFF

j_call: TRBJ1-5
clone_size: -
d_call: -
v_call: TRBV5-6
cdr3_nt: TGTGCCAGCAGCGAAACAGGCAATCAGCCCCAGCATTTT
cdr3_aa: CASSETGNQPQHF

j_call: TRBJ1-1
clone_size: -
d_call: TRBD1
v_call: TRBV19
cdr3_nt: TGTGCCAGTAGTATATCGACAGGGGACACTGAAGCTTTCTTT
cdr3_aa: CASSISTGDTEAFF

j_call: TRBJ2-7
clone_size: -
d_call: TRBD2
v_call: TRBV4-1
cdr3_nt: TGCGCCAGCAGCCAAGAAGGGACTAGGTCCTACGAGCAGTACTTC
cdr3_aa: CASSQEGTRSYEQYF

j_call: TRBJ2-1
clone_size: once
d_call: TRBD1
v_call: TRBV6-1
cdr3_nt: TGTGCCAGCACCAGGGGACAGGGGAGCAATGAGCAGTTCTTC
cdr3_aa: CASTRGQGSNEQFF

j_call: TRBJ2-1
clone_size: -
d_call: -
v_call: TRBV19
cdr3_nt: TGTGCCAGTAGTATATCGGGGAGCTCCTACAATGAGCAGTTCTTC
cdr3_aa: CASSISGSSYNEQFF

j_call: TRBJ2-5
clone_size: -
d_call: TRBD2
v_call: TRBV4-1
cdr3_nt: TGCGCCAGCAGCCAAGGACTAGCGGGAGGAAGAGAGACCCAGTACTTC
cdr3_aa: CASSQGLAGGRETQYF

j_call: TRBJ2-7
clone_size: -
d_call: -
v_call: TRBV28
cdr3_nt: TGTGCCAGCAGTGACAGTTCCTACGAGCAGTACTTC
cdr3_aa: CASSDSSYEQYF

j_call: TRBJ2-5
clone_size: -
d_call: -
v_call: TRBV7-2
cdr3_nt: TGTGCCAGCAGCTTAGGTGGGGGAACAGAGACCCAGTACTTC
cdr3_aa: CASSLGGGTETQYF

j_call: TRBJ2-5
clone_size: -
d_call: -
v_call: TRBV18
cdr3_nt: TGTGCCAGCTCCCGACAGGATTTCCAAGAGACCCAGTACTTC
cdr3_aa: CASSRQDFQETQYF

j_call: TRBJ2-7
clone_size: -
d_call: -
v_call: TRBV5-6
cdr3_nt: TGTGCCAGCAGCTTGGCCTGGGGAGCGGTCGACGAGCAGTACTTC
cdr3_aa: CASSLAWGAVDEQYF

j_call: TRBJ2-1
clone_size: -
d_call: -
v_call: TRBV7-9
cdr3_nt: TGTGCCAGCAGCCGAACTACAGGGAAAGAAGATGAGCAGTTCTTC
cdr3_aa: CASSRTTGKEDEQFF

j_call: TRBJ1-1
clone_size: -
d_call: TRBD1
v_call: TRBV27
cdr3_nt: TGTGCCAGCAGCCAGGACAGGGGCACTGAAGCTTTCTTT
cdr3_aa: CASSQDRGTEAFF

j_call: TRBJ1-4
clone_size: -
d_call: -
v_call: TRBV6-6
cdr3_nt: TGTGCCAGCAGGCTCGGTAATGAAAAACTGTTTTTT
cdr3_aa: CASRLGNEKLFF

j_call: TRBJ2-5
clone_size: -
d_call: TRBD1
v_call: TRBV7-6
cdr3_nt: TGTGCCAGCAGCTACTACAGGGGGCCGGGGGAGACCCAGTACTTC
cdr3_aa: CASSYYRGPGETQYF

j_call: TRBJ2-1
clone_size: -
d_call: -
v_call: TRBV2
cdr3_nt: TGTGCCAGCAGGGATGACACCAGCTCCTACAATGAGCAGTTCTTC
cdr3_aa: CASRDDTSSYNEQFF

j_call: TRBJ2-1
clone_size: -
d_call: -
v_call: TRBV5-1
cdr3_nt: TGCGCCAGCAGCTTGGGGGGTAGCGAGAAATACAATGAGCAGTTCTTC
cdr3_aa: CASSLGGSEKYNEQFF

j_call: TRBJ1-1
clone_size: -
d_call: -
v_call: TRBV19
cdr3_nt: TGTGCCAGTAGTATGGATGACACTGAAGCTTTCTTT
cdr3_aa: CASSMDDTEAFF

j_call: TRBJ1-1
clone_size: -
d_call: -
v_call: TRBV6-1
cdr3_nt: TGTGCCAGCAGTGACGTAGGGCAGAACACTGAAGCTTTCTTT
cdr3_aa: CASSDVGQNTEAFF

j_call: TRBJ2-7
clone_size: -
d_call: -
v_call: TRBV5-1
cdr3_nt: TGCGCCAGCAGCGAAGGCCAGGGTACAAGCTCCTACGAGCAGTACTTC
cdr3_aa: CASSEGQGTSSYEQYF

j_call: TRBJ2-7
clone_size: -
d_call: -
v_call: TRBV7-6
cdr3_nt: TGTGCCAGCAGCTTAGCAGGCAGGGCCCCTTCGGACGAGCAGTACTTC
cdr3_aa: CASSLAGRAPSDEQYF

j_call: TRBJ2-3
clone_size: -
d_call: TRBD2
v_call: TRBV6-1
cdr3_nt: TGTGCCAGCAGTGAACGGCTAGCGGGAGAGGTAGATACGCAGTATTTT
cdr3_aa: CASSERLAGEVDTQYF

j_call: TRBJ2-5
clone_size: -
d_call: TRBD2
v_call: TRBV4-3
cdr3_nt: TGCGCCAGCAGCCAAGCGGAGGGACTAGCAGGCCAAGAGACCCAGTACTTC
cdr3_aa: CASSQAEGLAGQETQYF

j_call: TRBJ2-1
clone_size: -
d_call: TRBD1
v_call: TRBV5-4
cdr3_nt: TGTGCCAGCAGCTTTTGGGTGACAGGGCCGGGTGAGCAGTTCTTC
cdr3_aa: CASSFWVTGPGEQFF

j_call: TRBJ2-7
clone_size: -
d_call: -
v_call: TRBV6-6
cdr3_nt: TGTGCCAGCATCGACGAGGAGGGCTCTACCTACGAGCAGTACTTC
cdr3_aa: CASIDEEGSTYEQYF

j_call: TRBJ1-1
clone_size: -
d_call: -
v_call: TRBV19
cdr3_nt: TGTGCCAGTAGTGTAGGACAGCTAACTGAAGCTTTCTTT
cdr3_aa: CASSVGQLTEAFF

j_call: TRBJ1-6
clone_size: -
d_call: -
v_call: TRBV4-1
cdr3_nt: TGCGCCAGCAGCCTTCGGGTAGCCTATAATTCACCCCTCCACTTT
cdr3_aa: CASSLRVAYNSPLHF

j_call: TRBJ2-7
clone_size: -
d_call: -
v_call: TRBV10-2
cdr3_nt: TGCGCCAGCAGTAGCGGGCCGTCCTCCTACGAGCAGTACTTC
cdr3_aa: CASSSGPSSYEQYF